The TCR beta chain described here comes from a study of metastatic and nonmetastatic thyroid tumors. Looking at the study overall: Patients with malignant and benign thyroid disease provided blood and tumor or nodule tissue, whose repertoires were compared.

After removal of 2 bases from V and 5 bases from J, the junction contained 0 bases not matched to a gene. This CDR3 region has 14 residues. Germline loops: CDR1 MDHEN, CDR2 SYDVKM. By sample fraction, this clone is medium-sized (0.01 to 0.1%). What it binds is not known. Authors' methods: A classifier of distant metastasis in papillary thyroid cancer was built from CDR3 differences (across clinicopathological groups). With MiXCR, TCRdb called clones anew from the PCR reads. Here the V and J calls rest on TCRdb's processing, not on the authors' analysis. The table lists some 22,000 clones, approximately 9.9% of them singletons. Ahead of thyroid surgery, no patient had received treatment of any kind. Findings of the study overall: A significant increase in TCR beta diversity was reportedly seen in malignant thyroid tumors relative to benign nodules, in blood and tumor.

The source material was blood. The clonotype comes from a female donor with papillary thyroid cancer or a benign thyroid nodule (not recorded which). Some clones in this sample may be carry-over from other donors' samples. V and J are TRBV28 and TRBJ2-2, with 9 nucleotides matching TRBD2. Here the CDR3 DNA reads TGTGCCAGCAGTTTACTAGCGGGAACCGGGGAGCTGTTTTTT. It encodes CASSLLAGTGELFF.